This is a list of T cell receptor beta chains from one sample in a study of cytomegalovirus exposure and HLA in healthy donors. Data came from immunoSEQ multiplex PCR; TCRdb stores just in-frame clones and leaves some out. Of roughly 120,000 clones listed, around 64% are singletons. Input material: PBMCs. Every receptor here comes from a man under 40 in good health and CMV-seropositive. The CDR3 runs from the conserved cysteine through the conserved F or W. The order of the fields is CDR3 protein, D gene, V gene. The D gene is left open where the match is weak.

CDR3: CASSLNRRGGLWSKNIQYF
D: TRBD2
V: TRBV27

CDR3: CASSIGTGGNQPQHF
D: TRBD1
V: TRBV19

CDR3: CASSFERGYNEQFF
D: -
V: TRBV5-8

CDR3: CASSLMTENTEAFF
D: -
V: TRBV2

CDR3: CAWTYTGGNSPLHF
D: TRBD1
V: TRBV30

CDR3: CSVEGPGLAGVGEQFF
D: TRBD2
V: TRBV29-1

CDR3: CASSPGTGGVMGGYTF
D: TRBD1
V: TRBV19

CDR3: CAWSVIGTGSYTF
D: TRBD1
V: TRBV30

CDR3: CASSPDIVRGNEQFF
D: -
V: TRBV7-2

CDR3: CSIGGQGTETQYF
D: TRBD1
V: TRBV29-1

CDR3: CASSYSEDYGYTF
D: -
V: TRBV18

CDR3: CASSPGETQYF
D: -
V: TRBV25-1

CDR3: CAWSVLQGAETQYF
D: TRBD1
V: TRBV30

CDR3: CASSKGEGRGGYGYTF
D: -
V: TRBV5-4

CDR3: CAINNGVDEKLFF
D: -
V: TRBV10-3

CDR3: CASSSGTGVNYGYTF
D: TRBD1
V: TRBV11-3

CDR3: CASSSLRPRGGDGYTF
D: -
V: TRBV5-4

CDR3: CASRAGLAGGPNTGELFF
D: TRBD2
V: TRBV2

CDR3: CASSQATATEAFF
D: -
V: TRBV4-1

CDR3: CASSQGQVLGSPLHF
D: TRBD1
V: TRBV6-5

CDR3: CASSQLKGGEKLFF
D: -
V: TRBV4-1

CDR3: CASSSGQTTSPTGELFF
D: -
V: TRBV5-4

CDR3: CASSSGLAYTDTQYF
D: TRBD2
V: TRBV7-7

CDR3: CASSGGTDYGYTF
D: TRBD1
V: TRBV28

CDR3: CASSSVYEQYF
D: -
V: TRBV19